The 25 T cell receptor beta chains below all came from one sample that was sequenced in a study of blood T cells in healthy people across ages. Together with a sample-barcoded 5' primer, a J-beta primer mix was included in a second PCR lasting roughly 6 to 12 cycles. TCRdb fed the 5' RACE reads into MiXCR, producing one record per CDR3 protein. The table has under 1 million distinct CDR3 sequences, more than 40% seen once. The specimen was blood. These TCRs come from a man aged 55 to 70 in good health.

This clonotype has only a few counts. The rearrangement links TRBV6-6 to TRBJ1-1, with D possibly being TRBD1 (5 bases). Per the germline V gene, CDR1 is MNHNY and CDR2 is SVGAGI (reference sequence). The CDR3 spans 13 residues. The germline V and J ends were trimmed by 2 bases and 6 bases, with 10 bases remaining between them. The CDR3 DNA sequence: TGTGCCAGCAGTTACGTGGGGGGACCTGAAGCTTTCTTT. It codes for CASSYVGGPEAFF.

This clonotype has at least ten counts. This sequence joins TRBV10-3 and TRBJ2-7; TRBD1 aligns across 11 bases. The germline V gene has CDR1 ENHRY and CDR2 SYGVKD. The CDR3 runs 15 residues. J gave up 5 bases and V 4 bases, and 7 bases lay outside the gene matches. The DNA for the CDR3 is TGTGCCATCAGTGCTCGCGGGACAGGGGGGAACGAGCAGTACTTC. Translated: CAISARGTGGNEQYF.

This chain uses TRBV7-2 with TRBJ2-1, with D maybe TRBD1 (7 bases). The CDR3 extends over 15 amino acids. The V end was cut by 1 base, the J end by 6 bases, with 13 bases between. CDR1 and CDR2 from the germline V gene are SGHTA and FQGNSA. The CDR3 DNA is TGTGCCAGCAGCTTAGGACAGGGAGGCACCAATGAGCAGTTCTTC. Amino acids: CASSLGQGGTNEQFF.

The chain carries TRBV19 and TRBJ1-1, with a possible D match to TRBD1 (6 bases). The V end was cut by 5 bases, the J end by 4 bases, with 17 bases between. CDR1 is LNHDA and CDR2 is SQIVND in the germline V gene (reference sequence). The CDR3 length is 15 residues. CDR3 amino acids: CASSPVDSRSTEAFF. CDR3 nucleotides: TGTGCCAGTAGTCCCGTGGACAGTAGAAGCACTGAAGCTTTCTTT.

CDR3 coding DNA: TGTGCCAGCAGTGACATCTCTGAGTTTGGTATGTTCTTC. This sequence encodes CASSDISEFGMFF. The rearrangement links TRBV6-5 to TRBJ2-1; D call uncertain. The CDR3 covers 13 residues. Trimming took 5 bases from V and 15 from J, leaving 20 bases between them. Germline V gene data show CDR1 as MNHEY and CDR2 as SVGAGI.

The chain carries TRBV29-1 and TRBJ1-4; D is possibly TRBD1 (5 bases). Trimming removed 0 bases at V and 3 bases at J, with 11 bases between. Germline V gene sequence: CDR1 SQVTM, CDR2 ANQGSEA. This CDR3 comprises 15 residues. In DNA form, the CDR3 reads TGCAGCGTTGAAGACGGAGACAGTCCTAATGAAAAACTGTTTTTT. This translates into CSVEDGDSPNEKLFF. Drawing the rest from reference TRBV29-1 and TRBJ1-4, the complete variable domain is SAVISQKPSRDICQRGTSLTIQCQVDSQVTMMFWYRQQPGQSLTLIATANQGSEATYESGFVIDKFPISRPNLTFSTLTVSNMSPEDSSIYLCSVEDGDSPNEKLFFGSGTQLSVL.

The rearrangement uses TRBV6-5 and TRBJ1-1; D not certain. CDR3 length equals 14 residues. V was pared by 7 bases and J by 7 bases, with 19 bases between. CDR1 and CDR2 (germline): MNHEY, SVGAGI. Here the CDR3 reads CASKSLTGNGEAFF. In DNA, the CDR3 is TGTGCCAGCAAAAGCCTCACGGGCAACGGTGAAGCTTTCTTT.

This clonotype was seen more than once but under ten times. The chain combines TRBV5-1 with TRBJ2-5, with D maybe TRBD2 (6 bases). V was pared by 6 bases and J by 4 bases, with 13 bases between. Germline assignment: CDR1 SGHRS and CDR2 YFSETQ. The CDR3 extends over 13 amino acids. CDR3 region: CASNSAGLETQYF. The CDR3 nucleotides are TGCGCCAGCAACTCTGCGGGGCTAGAGACCCAGTACTTC.

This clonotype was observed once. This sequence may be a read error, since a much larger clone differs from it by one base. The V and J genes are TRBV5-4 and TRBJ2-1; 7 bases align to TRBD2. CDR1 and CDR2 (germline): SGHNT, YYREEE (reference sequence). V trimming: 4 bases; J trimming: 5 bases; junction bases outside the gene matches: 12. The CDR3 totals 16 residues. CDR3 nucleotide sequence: TGTGCCAGCAGCGCCGATCTAGCGGTGGTGAACAATGAGCAGTTCTTC. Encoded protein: CASSADLAVVNNEQFF. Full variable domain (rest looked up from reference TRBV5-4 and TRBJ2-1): ETGVTQSPTHLIKTRGQQVTLRCSSQSGHNTVSWYQQALGQGPQFIFQYYREEENGRGNFPPRFSGLQFPNYSSELNVNALELDDSALYLCASSADLAVVNNEQFFGPGTRLTVL.

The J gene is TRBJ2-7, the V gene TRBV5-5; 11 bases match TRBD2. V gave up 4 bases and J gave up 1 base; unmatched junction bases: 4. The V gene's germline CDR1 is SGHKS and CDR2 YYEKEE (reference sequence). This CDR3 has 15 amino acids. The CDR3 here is CASSPGLAVSYEQYF. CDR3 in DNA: TGTGCCAGCAGCCCGGGACTAGCGGTATCCTACGAGCAGTACTTC.

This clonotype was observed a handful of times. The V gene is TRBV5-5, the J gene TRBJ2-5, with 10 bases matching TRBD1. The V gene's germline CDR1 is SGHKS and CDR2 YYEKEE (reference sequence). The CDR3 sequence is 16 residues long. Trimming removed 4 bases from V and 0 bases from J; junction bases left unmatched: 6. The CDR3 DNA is TGTGCCAGCAGCCGGACAGGGGGAATTTACCAAGAGACCCAGTACTTC. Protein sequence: CASSRTGGIYQETQYF.

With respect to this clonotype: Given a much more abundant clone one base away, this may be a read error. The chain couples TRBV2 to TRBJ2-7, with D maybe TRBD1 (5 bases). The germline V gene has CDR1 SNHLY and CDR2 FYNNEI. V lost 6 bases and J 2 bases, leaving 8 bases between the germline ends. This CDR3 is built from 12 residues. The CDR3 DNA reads TGTGCCAGCAGGACGGACACCTACGAGCAGTACTTC. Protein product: CASRTDTYEQYF.

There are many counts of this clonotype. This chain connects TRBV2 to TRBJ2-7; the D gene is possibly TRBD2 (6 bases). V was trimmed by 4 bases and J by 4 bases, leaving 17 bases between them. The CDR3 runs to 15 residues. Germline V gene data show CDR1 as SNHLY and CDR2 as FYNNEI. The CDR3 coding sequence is TGTGCCAGCAGTGGGGAGGCGGGCGGCCCATACGAGCAGTACTTC. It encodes CASSGEAGGPYEQYF.

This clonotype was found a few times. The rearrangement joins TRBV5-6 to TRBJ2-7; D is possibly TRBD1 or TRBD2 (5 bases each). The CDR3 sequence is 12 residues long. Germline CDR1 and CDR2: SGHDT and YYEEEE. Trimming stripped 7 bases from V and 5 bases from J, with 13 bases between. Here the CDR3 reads CASPHRGHEQYF. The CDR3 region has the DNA TGTGCCAGCCCTCACCGGGGCCACGAGCAGTACTTC. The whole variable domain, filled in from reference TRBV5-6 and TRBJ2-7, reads DAGVTQSPTHLIKTRGQQVTLRCSPKSGHDTVSWYQQALGQGPQFIFQYYEEEERQRGNFPDRFSGHQFPNYSSELNVNALLLGDSALYLCASPHRGHEQYFGPGTRLTVT.

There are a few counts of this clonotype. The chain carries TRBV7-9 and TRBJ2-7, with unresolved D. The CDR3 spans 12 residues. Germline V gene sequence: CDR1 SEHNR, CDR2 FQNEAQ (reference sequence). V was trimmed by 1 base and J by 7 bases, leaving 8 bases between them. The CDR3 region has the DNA TGTGCCAGCAGCTTAGGTGCGGAGGAGCAGTACTTC. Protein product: CASSLGAEEQYF.

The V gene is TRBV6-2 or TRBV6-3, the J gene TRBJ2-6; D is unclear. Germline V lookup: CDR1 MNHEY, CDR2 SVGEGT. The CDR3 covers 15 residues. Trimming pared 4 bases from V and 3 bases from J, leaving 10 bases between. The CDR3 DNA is TGTGCCAGCAGTTCTATACCAGGTGGGGCCAACGTCCTGACTTTC. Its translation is CASSSIPGGANVLTF.

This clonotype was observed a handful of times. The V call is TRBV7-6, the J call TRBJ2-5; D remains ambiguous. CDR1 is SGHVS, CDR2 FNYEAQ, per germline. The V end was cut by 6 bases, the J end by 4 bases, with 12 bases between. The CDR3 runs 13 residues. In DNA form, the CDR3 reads TGTGCCAGCAGTTCGGCACACGGAGAGACCCAGTACTTC. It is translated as CASSSAHGETQYF.

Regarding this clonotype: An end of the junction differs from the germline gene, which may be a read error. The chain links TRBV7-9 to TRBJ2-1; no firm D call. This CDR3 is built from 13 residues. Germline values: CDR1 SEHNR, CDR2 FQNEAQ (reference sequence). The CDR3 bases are TGTGCCAGCGGCTTAATCCACCCCTATGAGCAGTTCTTC. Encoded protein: CASGLIHPYEQFF.

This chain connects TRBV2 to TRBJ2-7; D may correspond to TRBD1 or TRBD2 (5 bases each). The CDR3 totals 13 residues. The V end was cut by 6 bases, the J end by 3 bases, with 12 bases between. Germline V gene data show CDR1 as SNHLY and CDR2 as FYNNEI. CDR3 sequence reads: CASRGDDSYEQYF. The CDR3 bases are TGTGCCAGCAGGGGAGACGACAGCTACGAGCAGTACTTC.

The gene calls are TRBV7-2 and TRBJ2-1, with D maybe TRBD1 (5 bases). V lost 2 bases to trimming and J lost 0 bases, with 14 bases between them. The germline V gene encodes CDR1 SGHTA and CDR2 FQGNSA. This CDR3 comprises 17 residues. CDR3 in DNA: TGTGCCAGCAGCTTAACAAGACAGTTCCTCTCCTACAATGAGCAGTTCTTC. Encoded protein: CASSLTRQFLSYNEQFF.

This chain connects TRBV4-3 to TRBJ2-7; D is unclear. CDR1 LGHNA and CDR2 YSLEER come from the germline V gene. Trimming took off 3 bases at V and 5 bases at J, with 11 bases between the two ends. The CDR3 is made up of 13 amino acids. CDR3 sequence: CASSQLRGDEQYF. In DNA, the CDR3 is TGCGCCAGCAGCCAGCTCAGAGGAGACGAGCAGTACTTC.

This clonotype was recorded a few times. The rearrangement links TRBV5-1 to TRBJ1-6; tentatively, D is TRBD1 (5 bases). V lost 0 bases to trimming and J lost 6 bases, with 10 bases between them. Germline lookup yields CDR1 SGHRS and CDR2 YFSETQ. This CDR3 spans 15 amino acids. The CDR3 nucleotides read TGCGCCAGCAGCTTGGAAACTGGGGCTAATTCACCCCTCCACTTT. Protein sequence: CASSLETGANSPLHF.

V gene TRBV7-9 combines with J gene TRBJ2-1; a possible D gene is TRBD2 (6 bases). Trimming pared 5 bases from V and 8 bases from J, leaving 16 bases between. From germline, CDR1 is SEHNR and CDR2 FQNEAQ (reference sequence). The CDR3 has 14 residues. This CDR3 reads CASSPRGSGDEQFF. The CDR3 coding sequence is TGTGCCAGCAGCCCTCGGGGGTCGGGCGATGAGCAGTTCTTC.

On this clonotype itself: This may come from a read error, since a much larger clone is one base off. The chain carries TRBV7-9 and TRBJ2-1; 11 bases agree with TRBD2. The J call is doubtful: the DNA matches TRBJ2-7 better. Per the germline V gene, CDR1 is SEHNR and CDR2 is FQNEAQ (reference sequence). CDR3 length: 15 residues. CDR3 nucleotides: TGTGCCAGCAGCTCGGGGACTAGCGGCTGCAATGAGCAGTACTTC. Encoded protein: CASSSGTSGCNEQYF.

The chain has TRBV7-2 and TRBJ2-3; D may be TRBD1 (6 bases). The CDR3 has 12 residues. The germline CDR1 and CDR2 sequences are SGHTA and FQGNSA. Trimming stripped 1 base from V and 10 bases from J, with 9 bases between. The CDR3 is CASSLVGQAQYF. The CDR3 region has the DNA TGTGCCAGCAGCTTAGTGGGACAAGCGCAGTATTTT.